The rows below give T cell receptor beta chains drawn from one sample of a study of blood T cells in healthy people across ages. TCRdb recomputed calls from the 5' RACE reads with MiXCR, one row per CDR3 protein. The sample shows about 1.4 million distinct CDR3 sequences, approximately 63% of them seen only once. The sample consisted of blood. The receptors shown here come from a man between 18 and 29 years old in good health. CDR3s include the opening cysteine and the closing phenylalanine or tryptophan. The D gene is left open where the match is weak. Only some rows state a clone size, as once, few, many or a class for expanded clones.

j_call clone_size d_call v_call cdr3_aa cdr3_nt
TRBJ2-1 NA TRBD2 TRBV7-9 CASSSGGFEQFF TGTGCCAGCAGTTCGGGGGGGTTTGAGCAGTTCTTC
TRBJ1-5 NA TRBD1 TRBV6-2/TRBV6-3 CASDATGGSNQPQHF TGTGCCAGCGACGCGACAGGGGGTTCCAATCAGCCCCAGCATTTT
TRBJ2-7 few TRBD2 TRBV27 CASRTGTSASEQYF TGTGCCAGCAGGACAGGGACTAGCGCGTCCGAGCAGTACTTC
TRBJ2-5 NA NA TRBV29-1 CSVLGYRSSQETQYF TGCAGCGTCCTCGGGTACAGGTCTAGCCAAGAGACCCAGTACTTC
TRBJ2-5 NA NA TRBV15 CATSRDATLQETQYF TGTGCCACCAGCAGAGATGCGACACTACAAGAGACCCAGTACTTC
TRBJ1-1 few NA TRBV29-1 CSVDRENTEAFF TGCAGCGTTGATCGGGAGAACACTGAAGCTTTCTTT
TRBJ2-1 NA TRBD2 TRBV28 CASSERVAGEFF TGTGCCAGCTCCGAACGGGTAGCGGGAGAGTTCTTC
TRBJ2-5 NA TRBD1 TRBV20-1 CSARGSRDRDATQYF TGCAGTGCTAGAGGGTCCCGGGACAGGGACGCGACCCAGTACTTC
TRBJ2-7 few TRBD1 TRBV20-1 CSAGTEVYEQYF TGCAGTGCCGGGACAGAAGTCTACGAGCAGTACTTC
TRBJ2-1 NA NA TRBV20-1 CSARLVGEQFF TGCAGTGCTAGACTAGTTGGGGAGCAGTTCTTC
TRBJ1-1 NA NA TRBV4-1 CASSQANWVPGTEAFF TGCGCCAGCAGCCAAGCGAATTGGGTCCCGGGGACTGAAGCTTTCTTT
TRBJ1-5 NA NA TRBV11-2 CASSLDAVGISNQPQHF TGTGCCAGCAGCTTAGATGCGGTGGGGATTAGCAATCAGCCCCAGCATTTT
TRBJ2-1 NA NA TRBV11-2 CASSSLADEQFF TGTGCCAGCAGCTCATTAGCGGATGAGCAGTTCTTC
TRBJ2-1 NA TRBD2 TRBV20-1 CSAPMVAGGLEQFF TGCAGTGCCCCAATGGTAGCGGGGGGTCTGGAGCAGTTCTTC
TRBJ2-7 NA NA TRBV12-3/TRBV12-4 CASSSAVAGNEQYF TGTGCCAGCAGTTCGGCGGTAGCAGGAAACGAGCAGTACTTC
TRBJ1-2 few NA TRBV4-1 CASSQDSTVLPGGYTF TGCGCCAGCAGCCAAGATTCCACGGTTCTCCCGGGTGGCTACACCTTC
TRBJ2-1 NA TRBD2 TRBV12-3/TRBV12-4 CATAPIAGGYNEQFF TGTGCCACTGCTCCTATAGCGGGAGGGTACAATGAGCAGTTCTTC
TRBJ1-2 NA TRBD1 TRBV4-1 CASSQRQGGYGYTF TGCGCCAGCAGCCAACGACAGGGGGGCTATGGCTACACCTTC
TRBJ2-3 NA TRBD1 TRBV2 CATRDSSDTQYF TGTGCCACCCGGGACAGCTCGGATACGCAGTATTTT
TRBJ2-3 NA NA TRBV28 CASSLWGLSTDTQYF TGTGCCAGCAGTTTATGGGGCTTAAGCACAGATACGCAGTATTTT
TRBJ1-2 NA NA TRBV29-1 CSVESSNYGYTF TGCAGCGTTGAATCTTCTAACTATGGCTACACCTTC
TRBJ2-1 NA NA TRBV11-1 CASSPYVSGVPYNEQFF TGTGCCAGCAGCCCCTACGTAAGCGGTGTTCCCTACAATGAGCAGTTCTTC
TRBJ2-3 few TRBD2 TRBV28 CASTASGGADTQYF TGTGCCAGCACGGCTAGCGGGGGGGCCGATACGCAGTATTTT
TRBJ2-5 NA NA TRBV20-1 CSASREEQYF TGCAGTGCTTCGAGAGAGGAGCAGTACTTC
TRBJ2-1 NA TRBD1 TRBV27 CASSLSRGLNNEQFF TGTGCCAGCAGTTTAAGCAGGGGGCTTAACAATGAGCAGTTCTTC
TRBJ2-5 few TRBD1 TRBV29-1 CSVSTGTGNVETQYF TGCAGCGTTTCGACGGGGACAGGGAACGTTGAGACCCAGTACTTC
TRBJ2-5 NA NA TRBV4-1 CASSQVSAETQYF TGCGCCAGCAGCCAAGTGTCCGCGGAGACCCAGTACTTC
TRBJ2-1 few NA TRBV4-1 CASSQTAGNLNEQFF TGCGCCAGCAGCCAAACGGCCGGGAATTTGAATGAGCAGTTCTTC
TRBJ2-3 NA NA TRBV2 CASRRDPAGDTQYF TGTGCCAGCAGGAGGGATCCCGCAGGGGATACGCAGTATTTT
TRBJ2-1 NA NA TRBV4-3 CASSPFGRGNEQFF TGCGCCAGCAGCCCTTTCGGGCGGGGCAATGAGCAGTTCTTC
TRBJ2-1 few NA TRBV9 CASSVASGGYNEQFF TGTGCCAGCAGCGTAGCGTCAGGAGGCTACAATGAGCAGTTCTTC
TRBJ2-7 NA NA TRBV29-1 CSGEDRASSYEQYF TGCAGCGGTGAAGATCGGGCATCCTCCTACGAGCAGTACTTC
TRBJ2-1 NA NA TRBV29-1 CSSVGGYTHNEQFF TGCAGCTCCGTGGGTGGATACACGCACAATGAGCAGTTCTTC
TRBJ2-7 NA TRBD1 TRBV27 CASSPQGAGEQYF TGTGCCAGCAGTCCTCAGGGGGCTGGGGAGCAGTACTTC
TRBJ2-7 NA NA TRBV29-1 CSVQGPISYEQYF TGCAGCGTTCAGGGACCGATCTCCTACGAGCAGTACTTC
TRBJ1-1 NA NA TRBV29-1 CSVLGLANTEAFF TGCAGCGTCTTAGGGTTAGCGAACACTGAAGCTTTCTTT
TRBJ2-5 NA TRBD1 TRBV4-2 CASSRQGGLETQYF TGTGCCAGCAGCCGACAGGGGGGATTGGAGACCCAGTACTTC
TRBJ2-3 NA NA TRBV21-1 CASSKARDLTSTDTQYF TGTGCCAGCAGCAAAGCACGGGATCTCACTAGCACAGATACGCAGTATTTT
TRBJ2-1 NA TRBD2 TRBV3-1 CASSQDTGSGSRDEQFF TGTGCCAGCAGCCAAGATACGGGAAGCGGGAGTAGGGATGAGCAGTTCTTC
TRBJ2-1 NA NA TRBV4-3 CASSQEGETETQFF TGCGCCAGCAGCCAAGAAGGGGAAACTGAGACCCAGTTCTTC
TRBJ2-1 NA TRBD2 TRBV7-9 CASSLVIVAGGANEQFF TGTGCCAGCAGCTTAGTCATAGTGGCGGGAGGGGCAAATGAGCAGTTCTTC
TRBJ2-2 NA NA TRBV7-9 CASSPAWRDLLRAGELFF TGTGCCAGCAGCCCAGCATGGCGGGACCTCCTCAGGGCCGGGGAGCTGTTTTTT
TRBJ2-1 few NA TRBV29-1 CSVEPSQGLKIYNEQFF TGCAGCGTTGAACCCAGCCAGGGACTTAAAATTTACAATGAGCAGTTCTTC
TRBJ1-4 NA NA TRBV7-2 CASSLFPGGRSATNEKLFF TGTGCCAGCAGCTTATTCCCCGGGGGACGGTCTGCAACTAATGAAAAACTGTTTTTT
TRBJ1-4 once NA TRBV6-5 CASSPLSKEKLFF TGTGCCAGCAGTCCGCTGAGTAAAGAAAAACTGTTTTTT
TRBJ1-1 few NA TRBV29-1 CSGLGQNTEAFF TGCAGCGGCCTAGGACAGAACACTGAAGCTTTCTTT
TRBJ2-5 once TRBD2 TRBV6-6 CASSYWTSAPQYF TGTGCCAGCAGTTACTGGACTAGCGCCCCGCAGTACTTC
TRBJ2-5 few TRBD1 TRBV3-1 CASSLGTGGQETQYF TGTGCCAGCAGCCTCGGGACAGGGGGACAAGAGACCCAGTACTTC
TRBJ2-5 NA TRBD2 TRBV3-1 CASSPPWAGGSETQYF TGTGCCAGCAGCCCCCCTTGGGCGGGGGGATCAGAGACCCAGTACTTC
TRBJ2-1 many TRBD1 TRBV27 CASSKPGQGPYNEQFF TGTGCCAGCAGTAAACCGGGACAGGGACCTTACAATGAGCAGTTCTTC
TRBJ1-4 NA NA TRBV25-1 CASSDRMGPSRSEKLFF TGTGCCAGCAGTGACCGCATGGGGCCCTCACGTAGCGAAAAACTGTTTTTT
TRBJ2-1 NA TRBD1 TRBV20-1 CSAGSGQGEGEQFF TGCAGTGCTGGAAGTGGACAGGGGGAAGGTGAGCAGTTCTTC
TRBJ2-3 NA NA TRBV30 CAWSVGELSTQYF TGTGCCTGGAGTGTGGGGGAGCTTAGTACGCAGTATTTT
TRBJ2-1 NA NA TRBV6-2/TRBV6-3 CASSYMSPPVNEQFF TGTGCCAGCAGTTACATGTCTCCACCGGTTAATGAGCAGTTCTTC
TRBJ2-1 NA TRBD2 TRBV12-3/TRBV12-4 CASSLAGLAGVYNEQFF TGTGCCAGCAGTTTAGCGGGGCTAGCGGGAGTCTACAATGAGCAGTTCTTC
TRBJ1-1 NA TRBD1 TRBV28 CASSLRTGGVNTEAFF TGTGCCAGCAGTTTAAGGACAGGGGGTGTGAACACTGAAGCTTTCTTT
TRBJ2-2 once TRBD2 TRBV4-1 CASSHEGLADTGELFF TGCGCCAGCAGCCACGAGGGACTAGCGGACACCGGGGAGCTGTTTTTT
TRBJ2-5 NA NA TRBV20-1 CSARDRDGYQETQYF TGCAGTGCTAGAGACCGGGACGGCTACCAAGAGACCCAGTACTTC
TRBJ2-1 few NA TRBV27 CASSHDGSSYNEQFF TGTGCCAGCAGTCACGACGGGAGCTCCTACAATGAGCAGTTCTTC
TRBJ1-1 NA TRBD1 TRBV27 CASSLSTQTGDTEAFF TGTGCCAGCAGCCTATCGACTCAAACAGGGGACACTGAAGCTTTCTTT